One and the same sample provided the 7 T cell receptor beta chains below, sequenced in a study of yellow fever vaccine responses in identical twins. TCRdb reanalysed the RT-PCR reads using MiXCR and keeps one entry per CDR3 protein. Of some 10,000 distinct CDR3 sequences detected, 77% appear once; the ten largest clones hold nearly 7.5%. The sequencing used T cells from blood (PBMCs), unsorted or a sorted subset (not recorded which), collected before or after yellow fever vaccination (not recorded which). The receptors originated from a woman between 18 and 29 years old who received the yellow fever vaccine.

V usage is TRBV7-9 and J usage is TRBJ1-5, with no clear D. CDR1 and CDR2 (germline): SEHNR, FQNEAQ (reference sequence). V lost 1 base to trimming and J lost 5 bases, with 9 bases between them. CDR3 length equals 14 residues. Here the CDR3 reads CASSLVAGDQPQHF. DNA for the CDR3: TGTGCCAGCAGCTTAGTAGCTGGTGATCAGCCCCAGCATTTT.

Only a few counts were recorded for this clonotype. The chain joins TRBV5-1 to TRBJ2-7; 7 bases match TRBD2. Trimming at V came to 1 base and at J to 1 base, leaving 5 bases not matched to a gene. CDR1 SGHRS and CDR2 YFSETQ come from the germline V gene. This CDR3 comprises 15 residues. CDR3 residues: CASSLTSAPSYEQYF. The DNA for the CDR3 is TGCGCCAGCAGCTTGACTAGCGCTCCATCCTACGAGCAGTACTTC.

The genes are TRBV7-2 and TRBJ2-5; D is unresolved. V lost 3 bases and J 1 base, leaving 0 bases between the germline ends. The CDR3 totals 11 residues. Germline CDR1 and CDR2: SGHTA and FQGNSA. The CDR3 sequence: CASSFQETQYF. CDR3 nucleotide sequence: TGTGCCAGCAGCTTCCAAGAGACCCAGTACTTC.

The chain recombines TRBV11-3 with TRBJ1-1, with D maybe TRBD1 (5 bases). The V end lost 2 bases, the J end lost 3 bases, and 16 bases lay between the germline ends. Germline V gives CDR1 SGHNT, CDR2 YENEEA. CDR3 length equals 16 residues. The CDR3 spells CASSLKFRGGDTEAFF. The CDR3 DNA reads TGTGCCAGCAGCTTAAAGTTCCGAGGAGGGGACACTGAAGCTTTCTTT.

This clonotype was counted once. The CDR3 here is CASSLEQASYEQYF. The CDR3 DNA is TGTGCCAGCAGCTTAGAACAGGCTTCCTACGAGCAGTACTTC. The J gene is TRBJ2-7, the V gene TRBV13, with a weak D call TRBD1 (5 bases). Germline V gives CDR1 PRHDT, CDR2 FYEKMQ (reference sequence). CDR3 length: 14 residues. V gave up 1 base and J gave up 1 base, with 8 bases separating them.

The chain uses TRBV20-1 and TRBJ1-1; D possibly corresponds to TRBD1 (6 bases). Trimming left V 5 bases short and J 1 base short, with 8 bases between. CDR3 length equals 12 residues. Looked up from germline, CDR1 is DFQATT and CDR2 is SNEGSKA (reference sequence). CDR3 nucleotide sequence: TGCAGTGCTCCACAGGGGAACACTGAAGCTTTCTTT. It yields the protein CSAPQGNTEAFF.

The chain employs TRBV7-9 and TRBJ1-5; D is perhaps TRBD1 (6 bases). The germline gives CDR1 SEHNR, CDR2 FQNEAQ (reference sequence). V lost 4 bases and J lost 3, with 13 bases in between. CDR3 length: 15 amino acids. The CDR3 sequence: CASSSNREDNQPQHF. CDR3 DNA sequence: TGTGCCAGCAGCTCAAACAGGGAAGACAATCAGCCCCAGCATTTT.